The sequence of this T cell receptor (beta chain) was determined in a study of T cells in Graves' hyperthyroidism and ophthalmopathy. This clonotype has at least ten counts. Using RNA transcripts as the source, TCR beta CDR3 regions were amplified. HTBI primers were used for first-round RT-PCR of the TCR CDR3. TCRdb re-called the multiplex PCR reads with MiXCR, one entry per CDR3 protein. The table lists around 580,000 distinct CDR3 sequences, around 45% of them singletons. Patients having uncontrolled infection, another autoimmune disease, pregnancy or lactation were not included. Used for diagnoses were clinical symptoms, serum thyroxine and TRAb, thyroid ultrasound and orbital computed tomography. This clonotype was sampled from a woman younger than 30 with Graves' hyperthyroidism. The specimen sequenced was peripheral blood or thyroid tissue (not recorded which).

The CDR3 is CSVQGTYEQYF. The CDR3 DNA reads TGCAGCGTTCAGGGGACGTACGAGCAGTACTTC. The V call is TRBV29-1, the J call TRBJ2-7, with D possibly TRBD1 on 6 matching bases. CDR1 SQVTM and CDR2 ANQGSEA come from the germline V gene. The CDR3 length is 11 residues. V lost 5 bases to trimming and J lost 4 bases, with 9 bases between them.